Following are 29 T cell receptor beta chains from one sample sequenced in a study of T cells after yellow fever vaccination. Each CDR3 protein gets one entry after TCRdb re-called the 5' RACE reads with MiXCR. The sample lists under 400,000 distinct CDR3 sequences; around a tenth were seen once. The sample here was PBMCs, taken on the day of the first yellow fever vaccination. All receptors derive from a man aged 18-30 years who received the YFV17D yellow fever vaccine.

This clonotype showed up just a few times. The chain uses TRBV5-1 and TRBJ2-3; D possibly corresponds to TRBD1 (6 bases). The CDR3 contains 16 residues. Germline-derived CDR1 and CDR2 are SGHRS and YFSETQ. Trimming took off 0 bases at V and 1 base at J, with 12 bases between the two ends. CDR3 residues: CASSLASAGGTDTQYF. The CDR3 coding sequence is TGCGCCAGCAGCTTGGCGTCAGCAGGGGGCACAGATACGCAGTATTTT.

Only a few counts were recorded for this clonotype. V and J are TRBV7-9 and TRBJ1-1; D gene unclear. The CDR3 length is 11 residues. Germline CDR1 is SEHNR and CDR2 is FQNEAQ (reference sequence). V dropped 7 bases and J dropped 8 bases, with 11 bases sitting between them. The CDR3 region has the DNA TGTGCCAGCACCCGCGTGGAGGAAGCTTTCTTT. This codes for CASTRVEEAFF.

This clonotype has more than one count but fewer than ten. The rearrangement joins TRBV23-1 to TRBJ2-5, with 9 bases aligning to TRBD1. TRBV23-1 is given ORF status, its function remaining uncertain. The CDR3 is 22 residues long. V lost 0 bases, J lost 3 bases, and 23 bases stayed unmatched. As DNA, the CDR3 is TGCGCCAGCAGTCAATCGACTCCTTTACAAAATCCAACAGGGGGCGCCGAAGAGACCCAGTACTTC. Translated: CASSQSTPLQNPTGGAEETQYF.

The J gene is TRBJ2-3, the V gene TRBV20-1; 7 bases are shared with TRBD2. Looked up from germline, CDR1 is DFQATT and CDR2 is SNEGSKA (reference sequence). With V trimmed by 6 bases and J by 3 bases, 9 bases remained unmatched. The CDR3 covers 14 residues. CDR3 loop: CSAPGRDRTDTQYF. DNA for the CDR3: TGCAGTGCCCCAGGGAGGGATCGGACAGATACGCAGTATTTT.

In this sample, this clonotype turned up a few times. The V gene is TRBV27, the J gene TRBJ2-2; perhaps TRBD1 as D (5 bases). The CDR3 consists of 13 residues. In germline, CDR1 is MNHEY, CDR2 SMNVEV (reference sequence). Trimming removed 5 bases at V and 6 bases at J, with 10 bases between. The chain's CDR3 is CASSERRAGELFF. In nucleotides, the CDR3 is TGTGCCAGCAGTGAACGCAGGGCCGGGGAGCTGTTTTTT.

V is TRBV7-9 and J is TRBJ1-4; D is unclear. Between the trimmed V and J ends, which lost 2 bases and 5 bases, there was a span of 9 bases. CDR1 SEHNR and CDR2 FQNEAQ come from the germline V gene (reference sequence). The CDR3 covers 14 residues. CDR3 sequence (DNA): TGTGCCAGCAGCTTAAGGTCCGCCAATGAAAAACTGTTTTTT. Residues: CASSLRSANEKLFF.

The gene calls are TRBV12-3 or TRBV12-4 and TRBJ2-1, with TRBD2 matching over 9 bases. This CDR3 has 17 residues. Trimming removed 2 bases from V and 6 bases from J; junction bases left unmatched: 11. CDR3 in DNA: TGTGCCAGCAGTTTACTACTAGCGGGCTCGTTGGGCAATGAGCAGTTCTTC. Its translation: CASSLLLAGSLGNEQFF.

This clonotype was recorded a few times. The chain links TRBV12-3 or TRBV12-4 to TRBJ2-1; D uncertain. The CDR3 has 13 residues. Between the trimmed V and J ends, which lost 1 base and 7 bases, there was a span of 8 bases. CDR3 DNA sequence: TGTGCCAGCAGTTTAGGGCCCGCGAATGAGCAGTTCTTC. It yields the protein CASSLGPANEQFF.

The chain links TRBV7-2 to TRBJ2-1; 9 positions match TRBD2. V shed 10 bases and J 7 bases; nucleotides not matched to a gene: 8. The CDR3 consists of 13 residues. The germline CDR1 and CDR2 sequences are SGHTA and FQGNSA. The CDR3 sequence is CAKSSGVDNEQFF. Written as DNA, the CDR3 is TGTGCCAAGTCTAGCGGGGTTGATAATGAGCAGTTCTTC.

The rearrangement uses TRBV9 and TRBJ2-5; no clear D. This CDR3 spans 15 amino acids. Germline CDR1 SGDLS, CDR2 YYNGEE. The V and J ends lost 6 bases and 5 bases respectively, with 20 bases between them. The CDR3 DNA reads TGTGCCAGCACGGCTTCGGGCGGCGACTCGGAGACCCAGTACTTC. Translated, it gives CASTASGGDSETQYF.

The V and J genes are TRBV7-9 and TRBJ2-1; TRBD1 agrees at 7 bases. J lost 3 bases, V lost 7 bases, and 6 bases had no gene match. CDR1 and CDR2 (germline): SEHNR, FQNEAQ (reference sequence). The length of the CDR3 is 14 residues. CDR3 sequence: CASTDRAYYNEQFF. The CDR3 DNA is TGTGCCAGCACCGACAGGGCTTACTACAATGAGCAGTTCTTC.

This clonotype was counted between two and nine times. The chain uses TRBV5-1 and TRBJ2-5; D call uncertain. Trimming pared 0 bases from V and 0 bases from J, leaving 9 bases between. The CDR3 consists of 15 residues. The germline V gene encodes CDR1 SGHRS and CDR2 YFSETQ. The CDR3 coding sequence is TGCGCCAGCAGCTTGGGTGCTAGGAACCAAGAGACCCAGTACTTC. As protein: CASSLGARNQETQYF.

V gene TRBV6-5 combines with J gene TRBJ2-7, with D perhaps TRBD1 or TRBD2 (5 bases each). Looked up from germline, CDR1 is MNHEY and CDR2 is SVGAGI. The length of the CDR3 is 12 residues. The V gene lost 6 bases and the J gene lost 7 bases, with 13 bases spanning the gap. The CDR3 region has the DNA TGTGCCAGCAGACCGGGGACGGGAGAGCAGTACTTC. Its protein product is CASRPGTGEQYF.

This clonotype was picked up a small number of times. The chain couples TRBV5-1 to TRBJ2-5, with TRBD1 matching 8 bases. This CDR3 is built from 14 residues. V lost 6 bases to trimming and J lost 5 bases; unmatched junction nucleotides: 9. CDR1 is SGHRS and CDR2 is YFSETQ in the germline V gene. The CDR3 spells CASTPTGADETQYF. CDR3 coding DNA: TGCGCCAGCACTCCGACAGGGGCAGATGAGACCCAGTACTTC.

This clonotype has a handful of counts. The V gene is TRBV5-1, the J gene TRBJ1-4; D not resolved. The CDR3 covers 15 residues. V was clipped by 3 bases and J by 4 bases, with 13 bases between them. Germline V gene data show CDR1 as SGHRS and CDR2 as YFSETQ. The CDR3: CASSWTADFNEKLFF. In nucleotides, the CDR3 is TGCGCCAGCAGCTGGACCGCTGATTTTAATGAAAAACTGTTTTTT.

The CDR3 reads CASSWGTSGGIYEQYV. The DNA for the CDR3 is TGTGCCAGCAGTTGGGGGACTAGCGGTGGCATTTACGAGCAGTACGTC. The chain is built from TRBV12-3 or TRBV12-4 and TRBJ2-7; 11 positions agree with TRBD2. CDR3 length: 16 residues. Losses at the gene ends were 4 bases for V and 4 bases for J; bases not matched to a gene: 9.

The chain has TRBV24-1 and TRBJ1-1; D possibly corresponds to TRBD1 (5 bases). The CDR3 has 13 residues. Per the germline V gene, CDR1 is KGHDR and CDR2 is SFDVKD. Trimming stripped 5 bases from V and 5 bases from J, with 11 bases between. CDR3 coding DNA: TGTGCCACCAGTGTGGGGGAGGGGACTGAAGCTTTCTTT. Protein sequence: CATSVGEGTEAFF.

This clonotype appeared a few times. The chain is built from TRBV7-2 and TRBJ2-1; TRBD1 matches 9 bases. CDR1 and CDR2 from the germline V gene are SGHTA and FQGNSA. This CDR3 spans 15 amino acids. J was trimmed by 6 bases and V by 7 bases; bases with no gene match: 10. The CDR3 reads CASTWGTGRSNEQFF. CDR3 bases: TGTGCCAGCACTTGGGGGACAGGGCGTAGCAATGAGCAGTTCTTC. Drawing the rest from reference TRBV7-2 and TRBJ2-1, the complete variable domain is GAGVSQSPSNKVTEKGKDVELRCDPISGHTALYWYRQSLGQGLEFLIYFQGNSAPDKSGLPSDRFSAERTGGSVSTLTIQRTQQEDSAVYLCASTWGTGRSNEQFFGPGTRLTVL.

This clonotype was counted only a few times. A junction boundary mismatches the germline segment, possibly from a read error. The CDR3 sequence is CATSLMGQGYGEQYF. In DNA form, the CDR3 reads TGTGCCACCAGCTTAATGGGACAGGGGTACGGAGAGCAGTACTTC. This chain uses TRBV7-6 with TRBJ2-7, with TRBD1 identical over 10 bases. This CDR3 spans 15 amino acids. Per germline, CDR1 SGHVS and CDR2 FNYEAQ.

This clonotype was observed a handful of times. The chain has TRBV6-1 and TRBJ1-4, with no clear D. The CDR3 extends over 14 amino acids. The ends were cut back, 4 bases at V and 5 bases at J, with 11 bases in the middle. The germline CDR1 and CDR2 sequences are MNHNS and SASEGT. The CDR3 is CASSVGRGNEKLFF. CDR3 bases: TGTGCCAGCAGTGTCGGACGGGGAAATGAAAAACTGTTTTTT.

This clonotype was counted between two and nine times. Written as DNA, the CDR3 is TGTGCCAGCAGCCAGGGACGTTACTACGAGCAGTACTTC. Translated, it gives CASSQGRYYEQYF. The V and J genes are TRBV3-1 and TRBJ2-7; D might be TRBD1 or TRBD2, each matching 5 bases. The CDR3 length is 13 residues. Germline CDR1 LGHDT, CDR2 YNNKEL (reference sequence). Trimming removed 3 bases at V and 3 bases at J, with 9 bases between.

This chain connects TRBV29-1 to TRBJ1-3; D uncertain. In germline, CDR1 is SQVTM, CDR2 ANQGSEA. CDR3 length: 13 residues. V gave up 4 bases and J gave up 0 bases, with 7 bases separating them. The CDR3, as DNA: TGCAGCGTTGTCACCTTCTCTGGAAACACCATATATTTT. Translating gives CSVVTFSGNTIYF.

The V gene is TRBV29-1, the J gene TRBJ2-5; 13 bases agree with TRBD2. CDR1 and CDR2 from the germline V gene are SQVTM and ANQGSEA. CDR3 size: 14 residues. After removal of 7 bases from V and 4 bases from J, the junction contained 6 bases not matched to a gene. The CDR3 is CSATGLAGTETQYF. For the CDR3, the DNA is TGCAGCGCCACGGGACTAGCGGGGACAGAGACCCAGTACTTC.

This clonotype occurred a few times. The genes are TRBV6-2 or TRBV6-3 and TRBJ2-4; TRBD1 matches 10 bases. With V trimmed by 2 bases and J by 5 bases, 3 bases remained unmatched. The CDR3 spans 15 residues. Germline assignment: CDR1 MNHEY and CDR2 SVGEGT. CDR3 coding DNA: TGTGCCAGCAGTTACACCGGGACAGGGGAAAACATTCAGTACTTC. Translated, it gives CASSYTGTGENIQYF.

In its sample, this clonotype was seen a few times. This sequence joins TRBV12-3 or TRBV12-4 and TRBJ2-2; 8 bases fit TRBD1. CDR3 length: 15 amino acids. Unmatched junction bases numbered 6, after V lost 4 bases and J lost 5 bases. The CDR3 reads CASSSQGAVTGELFF. CDR3 in DNA: TGTGCCAGCAGTTCTCAGGGGGCGGTAACCGGGGAGCTGTTTTTT.

V is TRBV28 and J is TRBJ2-3, with D tentatively TRBD1 (5 bases). The germline gives CDR1 MDHEN, CDR2 SYDVKM. V lost 5 bases and J 2 bases, leaving 14 bases between the germline ends. There are 15 residues in the CDR3. The CDR3 DNA reads TGTGCCAGCAGTCTAGGGCAGGGAACCACAGATACGCAGTATTTT. It yields the protein CASSLGQGTTDTQYF.

The rearrangement links TRBV2 to TRBJ1-5; D is uncertain. Germline-derived CDR1 and CDR2 are SNHLY and FYNNEI. Trimming removed 6 bases from V and 3 bases from J, with 15 bases in between. The CDR3 loop spans 15 amino acids. The CDR3 sequence: CASSWSSRINQPQHF. The CDR3, as DNA: TGTGCCAGCAGCTGGTCGTCCAGGATCAATCAGCCCCAGCATTTT.

This clonotype was picked up a small number of times. The V call is TRBV5-5, the J call TRBJ1-1, with D maybe TRBD1 (5 bases). CDR1 is SGHKS and CDR2 is YYEKEE in the germline V gene (reference sequence). Deletions cut 4 bases from V and 6 bases from J, with 16 bases between. The CDR3 is 14 amino acids. The CDR3 reads CASSTLEGVAEAFF. CDR3 DNA: TGTGCCAGCAGCACTTTAGAAGGGGTCGCTGAAGCTTTCTTT.

V usage is TRBV29-1 and J usage is TRBJ2-3; no clear D. V was trimmed by 3 bases and J by 0 bases, leaving 7 bases between them. Germline V gives CDR1 SQVTM, CDR2 ANQGSEA. The CDR3 has 13 amino acids. CDR3 loop: CSVEYVSTDTQYF. The CDR3 nucleotides read TGCAGCGTTGAGTATGTTAGCACAGATACGCAGTATTTT.